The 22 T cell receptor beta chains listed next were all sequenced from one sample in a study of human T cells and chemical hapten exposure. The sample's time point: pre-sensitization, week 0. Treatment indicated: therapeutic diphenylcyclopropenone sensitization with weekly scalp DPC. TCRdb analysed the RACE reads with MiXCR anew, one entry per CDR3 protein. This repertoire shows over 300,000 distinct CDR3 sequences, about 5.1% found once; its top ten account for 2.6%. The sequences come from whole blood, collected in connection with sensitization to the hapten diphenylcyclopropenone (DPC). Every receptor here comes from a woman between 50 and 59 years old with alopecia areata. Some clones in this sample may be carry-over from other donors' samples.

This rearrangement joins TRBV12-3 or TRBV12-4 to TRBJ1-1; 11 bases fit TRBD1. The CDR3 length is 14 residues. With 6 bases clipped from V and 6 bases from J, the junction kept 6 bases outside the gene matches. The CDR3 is CASSPRDRGAEAFF. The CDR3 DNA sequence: TGTGCCAGCAGCCCCAGGGACAGGGGGGCTGAAGCTTTCTTT.

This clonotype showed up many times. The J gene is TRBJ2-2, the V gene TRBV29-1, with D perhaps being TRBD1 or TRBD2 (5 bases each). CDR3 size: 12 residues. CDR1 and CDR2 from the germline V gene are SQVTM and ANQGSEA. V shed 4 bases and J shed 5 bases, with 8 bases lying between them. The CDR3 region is CSVAGATGELFF. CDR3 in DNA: TGCAGCGTTGCCGGGGCGACCGGGGAGCTGTTTTTT.

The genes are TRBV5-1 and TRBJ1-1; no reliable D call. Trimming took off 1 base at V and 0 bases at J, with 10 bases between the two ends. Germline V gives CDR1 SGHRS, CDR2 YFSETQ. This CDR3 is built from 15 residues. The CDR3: CASSLLSTMNTEAFF. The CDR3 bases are TGCGCCAGCAGCTTGTTAAGCACTATGAACACTGAAGCTTTCTTT.

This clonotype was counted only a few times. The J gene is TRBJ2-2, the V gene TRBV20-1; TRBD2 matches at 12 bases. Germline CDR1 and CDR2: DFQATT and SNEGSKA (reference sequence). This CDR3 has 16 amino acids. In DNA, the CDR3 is TGCACCGCGCTAGCGGGAGGGGGCGCGAACACCGGGGAGCTGTTTTTT. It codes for CTALAGGGANTGELFF.

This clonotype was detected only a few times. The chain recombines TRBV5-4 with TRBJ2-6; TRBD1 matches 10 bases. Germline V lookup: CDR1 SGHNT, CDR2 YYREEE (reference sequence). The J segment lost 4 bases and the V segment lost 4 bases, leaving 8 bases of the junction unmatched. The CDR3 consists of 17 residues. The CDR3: CASSVPGQGIGANVLTF. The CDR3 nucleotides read TGTGCCAGCAGCGTACCGGGACAGGGGATCGGGGCCAACGTCCTGACTTTC.

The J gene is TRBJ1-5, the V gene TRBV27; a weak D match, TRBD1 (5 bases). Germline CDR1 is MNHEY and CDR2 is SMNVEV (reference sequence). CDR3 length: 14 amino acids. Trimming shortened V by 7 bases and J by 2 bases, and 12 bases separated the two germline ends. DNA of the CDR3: TGTGCCAGCAAACAGGAGGTTGGCAATCAGCCCCAGCATTTT. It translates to CASKQEVGNQPQHF.

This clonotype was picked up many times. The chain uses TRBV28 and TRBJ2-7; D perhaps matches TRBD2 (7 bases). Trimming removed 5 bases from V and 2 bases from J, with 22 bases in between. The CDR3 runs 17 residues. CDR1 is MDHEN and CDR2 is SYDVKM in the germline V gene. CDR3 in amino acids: CASSGGVRDTGPYEQYF. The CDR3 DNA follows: TGTGCCAGCAGTGGGGGGGTCCGGGACACCGGCCCCTACGAGCAGTACTTC.

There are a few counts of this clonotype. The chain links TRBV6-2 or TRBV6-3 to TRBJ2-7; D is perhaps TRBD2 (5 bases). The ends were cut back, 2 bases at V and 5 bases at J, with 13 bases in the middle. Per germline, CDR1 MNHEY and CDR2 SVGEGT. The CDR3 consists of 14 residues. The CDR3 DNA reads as TGTGCCAGCAGTTACGGGTGGGAGAACGACGAGCAGTACTTC. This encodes CASSYGWENDEQYF.

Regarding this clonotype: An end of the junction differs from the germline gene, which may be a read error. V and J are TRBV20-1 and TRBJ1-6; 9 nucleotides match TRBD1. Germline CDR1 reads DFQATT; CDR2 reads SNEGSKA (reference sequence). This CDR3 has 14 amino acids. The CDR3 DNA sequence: TGCAGTGCTAGTTGGACAGGGGAAAATTCACCCCACCACTTT. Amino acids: CSASWTGENSPHHF.

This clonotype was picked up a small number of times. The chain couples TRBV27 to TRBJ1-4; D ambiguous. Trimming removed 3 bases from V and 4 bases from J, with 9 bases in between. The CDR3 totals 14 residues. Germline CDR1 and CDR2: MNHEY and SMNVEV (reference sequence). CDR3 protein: CASSFNVLNEKLFF. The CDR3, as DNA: TGTGCCAGCAGTTTCAATGTGCTTAATGAAAAACTGTTTTTT.

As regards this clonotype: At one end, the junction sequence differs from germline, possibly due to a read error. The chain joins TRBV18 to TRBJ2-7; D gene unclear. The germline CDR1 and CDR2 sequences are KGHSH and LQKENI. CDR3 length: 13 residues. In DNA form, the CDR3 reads TGTGCCAGCCCACCATTCAGGACCTACGAGCAGTACTTC. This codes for CASPPFRTYEQYF.

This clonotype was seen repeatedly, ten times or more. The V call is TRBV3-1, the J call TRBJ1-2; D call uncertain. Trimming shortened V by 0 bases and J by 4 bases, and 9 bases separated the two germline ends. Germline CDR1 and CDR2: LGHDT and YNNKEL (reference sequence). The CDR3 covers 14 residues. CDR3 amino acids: CASSQDEAFYGYTF. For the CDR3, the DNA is TGTGCCAGCAGCCAAGATGAGGCGTTCTATGGCTACACCTTC.

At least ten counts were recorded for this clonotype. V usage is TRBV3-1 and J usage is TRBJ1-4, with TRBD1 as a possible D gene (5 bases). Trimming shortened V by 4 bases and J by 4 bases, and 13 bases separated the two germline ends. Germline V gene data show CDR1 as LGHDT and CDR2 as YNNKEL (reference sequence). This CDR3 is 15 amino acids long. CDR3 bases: TGTGCCAGCAGCCGCCTCGACAGCGTTAATGAAAAACTGTTTTTT. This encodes CASSRLDSVNEKLFF.

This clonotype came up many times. DNA of the CDR3: TGCGCCAGCAGCCAAGTTGAGGCCCTGAACACTGAAGCTTTCTTT. The encoded protein is CASSQVEALNTEAFF. The chain has TRBV4-1 and TRBJ1-1; no firm D call. Per the germline V gene, CDR1 is MGHRA and CDR2 is YSYEKL. This CDR3 region has 15 residues. V dropped 1 base and J dropped 0 bases, with 9 bases sitting between them.

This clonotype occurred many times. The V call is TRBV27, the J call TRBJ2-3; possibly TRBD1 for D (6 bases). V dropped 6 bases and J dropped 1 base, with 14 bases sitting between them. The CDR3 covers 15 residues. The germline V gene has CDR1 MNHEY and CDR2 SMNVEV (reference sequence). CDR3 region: CASRWNRARTDTQYF. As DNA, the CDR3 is TGTGCCAGCAGGTGGAACAGGGCTCGCACAGATACGCAGTATTTT.

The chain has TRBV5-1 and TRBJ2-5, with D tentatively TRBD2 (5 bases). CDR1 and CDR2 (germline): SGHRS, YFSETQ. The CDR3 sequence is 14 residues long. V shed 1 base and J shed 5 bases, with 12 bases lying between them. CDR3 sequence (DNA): TGCGCCAGCAGCTTGTTCCGCCGCGGGGAGACCCAGTACTTC. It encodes CASSLFRRGETQYF.

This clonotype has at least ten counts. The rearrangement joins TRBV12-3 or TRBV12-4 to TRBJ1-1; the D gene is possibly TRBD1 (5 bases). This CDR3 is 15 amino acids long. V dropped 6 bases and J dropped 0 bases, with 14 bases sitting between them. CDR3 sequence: CASSQLTVLNTEAFF. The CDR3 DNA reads TGTGCCAGCAGCCAACTGACAGTCTTGAACACTGAAGCTTTCTTT.

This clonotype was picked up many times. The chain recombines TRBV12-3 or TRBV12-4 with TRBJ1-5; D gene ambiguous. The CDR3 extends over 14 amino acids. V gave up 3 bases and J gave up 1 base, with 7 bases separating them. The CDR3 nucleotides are TGTGCCAGCAGTTTTAGCGGAAGCAATCAGCCCCAGCATTTT. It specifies CASSFSGSNQPQHF.

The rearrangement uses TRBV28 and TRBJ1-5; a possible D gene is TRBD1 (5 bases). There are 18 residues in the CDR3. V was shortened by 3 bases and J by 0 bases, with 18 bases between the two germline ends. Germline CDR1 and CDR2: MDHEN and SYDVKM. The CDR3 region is CASSFPPPDIYSNQPQHF. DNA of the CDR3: TGTGCCAGCAGTTTCCCCCCCCCGGACATCTATAGCAATCAGCCCCAGCATTTT. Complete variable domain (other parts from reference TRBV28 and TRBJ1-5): DVKVTQSSRYLVKRTGEKVFLECVQDMDHENMFWYRQDPGLGLRLIYFSYDVKMKEKGDIPEGYSVSREKKERFSLILESASTNQTSMYLCASSFPPPDIYSNQPQHFGDGTRLSIL.

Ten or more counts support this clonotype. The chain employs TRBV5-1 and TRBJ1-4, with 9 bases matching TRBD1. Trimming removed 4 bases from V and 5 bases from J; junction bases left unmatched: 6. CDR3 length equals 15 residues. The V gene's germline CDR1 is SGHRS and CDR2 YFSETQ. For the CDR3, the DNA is TGCGCCAGCAGCCCTGGGACAGGGAGAAATGAAAAACTGTTTTTT. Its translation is CASSPGTGRNEKLFF.

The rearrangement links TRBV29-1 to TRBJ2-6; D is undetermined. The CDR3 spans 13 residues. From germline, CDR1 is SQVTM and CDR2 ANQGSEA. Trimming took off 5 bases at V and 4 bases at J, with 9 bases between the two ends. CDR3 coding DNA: TGCAGCGTTAGGGTGTCCGGGGCCAACGTCCTGACTTTC. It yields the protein CSVRVSGANVLTF.

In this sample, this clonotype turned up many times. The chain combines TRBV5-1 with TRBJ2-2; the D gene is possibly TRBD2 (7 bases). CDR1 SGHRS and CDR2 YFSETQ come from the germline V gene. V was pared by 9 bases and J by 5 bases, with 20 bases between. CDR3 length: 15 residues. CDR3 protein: CATGPGGFQTGELFF. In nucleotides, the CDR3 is TGCGCCACCGGGCCGGGGGGCTTTCAGACCGGGGAGCTGTTTTTT.